The clone carrying this T cell receptor (beta chain) was observed a few times. What it binds is not known. V was pared by 4 bases and J by 3 bases, with 10 bases of the junction left unmatched. This CDR3 has 17 residues. The germline CDR1 and CDR2 sequences are SNHLY and FYNNEI. This sample is drawn from a study of metastatic and nonmetastatic thyroid tumors. Points from the study as a whole: According to reports, the diversity of TCR beta was significantly higher in malignant thyroid tumors than in benign nodules, and this held in both blood and tumor samples.

Via MiXCR, TCRdb re-called the PCR reads. Of about 16,000 clones listed, about 31% are singletons. Thyroid surgery was preceded by no treatment in any patient. The sample comprised tumor tissue. This receptor was obtained from a male donor with papillary thyroid cancer or a benign thyroid nodule (not recorded which). Some clones in this sample may be carry-over from other donors' samples. The chain recombines TRBV2 with TRBJ1-1, with 11 positions matching TRBD1. Written as DNA, the CDR3 is TGTGCCAGCAGTGGGAGGACAGGGGGCTTTCGGGACACTGAAGCTTTCTTT. Amino acid sequence: CASSGRTGGFRDTEAFF.